In this sample, the clone carrying this T cell receptor beta chain turned up many times. This record belongs to a study of low-dose radiotherapy and immunotherapy resistance in tumors. First-strand cDNA relied on TRAV- and TRBV-specific primers spanning alpha and beta chains. PCR amplification of the TCRs was performed with Phusion for 20 PCR cycles, and it relied on a constant-region primer together with a V-primer adapter. Via MiXCR, TCRdb re-called the reads, giving one row per CDR3 protein. Of 100,000 or so distinct CDR3 sequences listed, 9% to 9.5% were seen once; the top ten hold 0.95% to 1.3%. Specified time point: before trial treatment. The V end was cut by 2 bases, the J end by 6 bases, with 19 bases between. CDR1 and CDR2 (germline): KGHDR, SFDVKD. CDR3 size: 17 residues.

The receptor was isolated from a male donor with prostate cancer. The chain carries TRBV24-1 and TRBJ2-1; a weak D match, TRBD2 (7 bases). Material: PBMCs, obtained before treatment. CDR3 sequence (DNA): TGTGCCACCAGTGATTCCCTGGGGGGCCGGGGGGCCAATGAGCAGTTCTTC. It yields the protein CATSDSLGGRGANEQFF.